The 4 T cell receptor beta chains listed next were all sequenced from one sample in a study of OX40 agonist ivuxolimab in advanced cancers. TCRdb's copy holds only in-frame clones and misses some; the assay was immunoSEQ multiplex PCR. Of about 71,000 clones detected, approximately 78% appear once; the ten largest clones hold approximately 5%. The specimen was CD4+ or CD8+ T cells sorted from blood, collected in a trial of the OX40 agonist ivuxolimab. The receptor set was obtained from an adult with an advanced solid tumor such as melanoma, head and neck, liver or kidney cancer.

In its sample, this clone was seen a few times. V usage is TRBV9 and J usage is TRBJ2-1; no definite D call. Trimming took off 4 bases at V and 7 bases at J, with 21 bases between the two ends. This CDR3 has 16 residues. Germline CDR1 and CDR2: SGDLS and YYNGEE. This CDR3 is CASSPGGAGWGNEQFF. The CDR3, as DNA: TGTGCCAGCAGCCCAGGCGGTGCCGGATGGGGTAATGAGCAGTTCTTC.

This rearrangement joins TRBV29-1 to TRBJ2-5; D is perhaps TRBD2 (6 bases). The CDR3 is made up of 14 amino acids. The V gene's germline CDR1 is SQVTM and CDR2 ANQGSEA. The V end lost 2 bases, the J end lost 5 bases, and 15 bases lay between the germline ends. The CDR3 bases are TGCAGCGTTGAAACTAGCCTAAATTTGGAGACCCAGTACTTC. Protein sequence: CSVETSLNLETQYF.

V is TRBV6-1 and J is TRBJ1-2; D is unresolved. This CDR3 contains 13 residues. The germline CDR1 and CDR2 sequences are MNHNS and SASEGT. The V gene lost 3 bases and the J gene lost 8 bases, with 13 bases spanning the gap. The CDR3 loop reads CASSDLGVGGYTF. CDR3 DNA: TGTGCCAGCAGTGACCTGGGAGTTGGCGGCTACACCTTC.

The count of this clone is one. V and J are TRBV2 and TRBJ1-6; 10 nucleotides agree with TRBD1. The CDR3 totals 15 residues. The germline CDR1 and CDR2 sequences are SNHLY and FYNNEI. V gave up 8 bases and J gave up 4 bases; unmatched junction bases: 5. The CDR3 DNA reads as TGTGCCAGCGGATGGGACAGGGGTTATAATTCACCCCTCCACTTT. This encodes CASGWDRGYNSPLHF.